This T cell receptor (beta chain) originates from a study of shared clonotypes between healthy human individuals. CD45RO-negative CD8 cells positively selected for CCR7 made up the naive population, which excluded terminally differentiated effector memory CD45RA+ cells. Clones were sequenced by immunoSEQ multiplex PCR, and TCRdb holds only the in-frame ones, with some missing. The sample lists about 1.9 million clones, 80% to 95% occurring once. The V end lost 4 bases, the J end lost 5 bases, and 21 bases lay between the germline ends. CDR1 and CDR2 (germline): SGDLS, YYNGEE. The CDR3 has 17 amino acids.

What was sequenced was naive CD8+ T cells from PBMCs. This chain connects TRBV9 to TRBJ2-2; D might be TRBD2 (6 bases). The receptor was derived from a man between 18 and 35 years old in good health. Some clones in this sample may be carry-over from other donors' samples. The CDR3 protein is CASSSMTGTPRTGELFF. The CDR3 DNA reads TGTGCCAGCAGCAGCATGACCGGGACTCCGAGGACCGGGGAGCTGTTTTTT.